This TCR beta chain was captured in a study of blood T cell repertoires in COVID-19. The method was immunoSEQ multiplex PCR; TCRdb's version includes in-frame clones alone and lacks a portion of them. The sample includes approximately 280,000 clones, roughly 84% seen only once; the top ten take roughly 1.5%. V was trimmed by 4 bases and J by 4 bases, leaving 11 bases between them. The CDR3 has 14 amino acids. CDR1 is MNHEY and CDR2 is SVGEGT in the germline V gene. This TCR derives from a human donor with COVID-19, enrolled during active disease. The donor label of this sample is uncertain. Sequencing was performed on peripheral blood. The rearrangement joins TRBV6-2 or TRBV6-3 to TRBJ1-5, with D possibly TRBD1 on 5 matching bases. This chain's CDR3 is CASSFIGGNQPQHF. CDR3 DNA: TGTGCCAGCAGTTTCATTGGGGGGAATCAGCCCCAGCATTTT.